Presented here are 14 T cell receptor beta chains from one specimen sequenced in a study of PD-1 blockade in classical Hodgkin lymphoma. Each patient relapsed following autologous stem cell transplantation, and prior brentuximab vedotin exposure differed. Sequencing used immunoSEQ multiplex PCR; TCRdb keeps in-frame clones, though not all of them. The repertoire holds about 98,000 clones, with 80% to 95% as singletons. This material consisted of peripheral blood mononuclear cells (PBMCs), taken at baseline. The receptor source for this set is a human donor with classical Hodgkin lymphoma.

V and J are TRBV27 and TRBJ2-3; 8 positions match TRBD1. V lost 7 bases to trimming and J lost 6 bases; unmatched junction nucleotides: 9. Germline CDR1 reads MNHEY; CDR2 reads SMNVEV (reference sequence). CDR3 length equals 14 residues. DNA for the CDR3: TGTGCCAGCATGGTTCAGGGGGCGCGTGATACGCAGTATTTT. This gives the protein CASMVQGARDTQYF.

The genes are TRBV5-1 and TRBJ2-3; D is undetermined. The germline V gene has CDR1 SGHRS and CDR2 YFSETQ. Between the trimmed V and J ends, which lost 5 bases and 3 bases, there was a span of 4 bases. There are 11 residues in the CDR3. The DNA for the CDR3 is TGCGCCAGCAGTCTGACAGATACGCAGTATTTT. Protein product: CASSLTDTQYF.

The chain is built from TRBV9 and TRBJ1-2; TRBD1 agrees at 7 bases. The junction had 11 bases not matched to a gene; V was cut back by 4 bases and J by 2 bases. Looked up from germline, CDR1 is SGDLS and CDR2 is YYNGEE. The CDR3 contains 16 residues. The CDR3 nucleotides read TGTGCCAGCAGCTCCAGACAGGGAGGTTCGAACTATGGCTACACCTTC. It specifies CASSSRQGGSNYGYTF.

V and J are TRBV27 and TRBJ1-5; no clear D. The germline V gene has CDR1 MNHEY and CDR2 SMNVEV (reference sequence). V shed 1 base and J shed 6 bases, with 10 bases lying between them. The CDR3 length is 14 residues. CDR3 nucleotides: TGTGCCAGCAGTTTATTACACTACGGTCAGCCCCAGCATTTT. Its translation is CASSLLHYGQPQHF.

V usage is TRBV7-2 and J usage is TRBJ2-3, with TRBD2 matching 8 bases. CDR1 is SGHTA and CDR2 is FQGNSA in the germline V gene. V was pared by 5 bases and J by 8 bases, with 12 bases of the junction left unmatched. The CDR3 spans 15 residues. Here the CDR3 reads CASSPVRGGVGTQYF. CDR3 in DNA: TGTGCCAGCAGCCCGGTCCGGGGGGGGGTTGGTACGCAGTATTTT.

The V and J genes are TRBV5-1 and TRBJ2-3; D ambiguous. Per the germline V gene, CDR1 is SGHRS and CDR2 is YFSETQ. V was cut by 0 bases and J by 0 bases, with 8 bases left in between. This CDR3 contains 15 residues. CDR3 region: CASSLAQDSTDTQYF. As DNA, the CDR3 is TGCGCCAGCAGCTTGGCCCAAGACAGCACAGATACGCAGTATTTT.

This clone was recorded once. CDR3 sequence (DNA): TGCGCCAGCAGCCAAGGGGGGGCCCAAGAGACCCAGTACTTC. Its translation: CASSQGGAQETQYF. The chain is built from TRBV4-1 and TRBJ2-5, with D possibly called TRBD1 or TRBD2 (6 bases each). The CDR3 spans 14 residues. Germline V lookup: CDR1 MGHRA, CDR2 YSYEKL. Trimming removed 1 base at V and 1 base at J, with 7 bases between.

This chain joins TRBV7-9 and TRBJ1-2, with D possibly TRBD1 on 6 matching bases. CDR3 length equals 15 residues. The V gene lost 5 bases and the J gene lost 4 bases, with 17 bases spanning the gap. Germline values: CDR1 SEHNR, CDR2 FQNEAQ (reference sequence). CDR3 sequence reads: CASSPDEVRGYGYTF. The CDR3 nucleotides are TGTGCCAGCAGCCCGGATGAGGTCAGGGGCTATGGCTACACCTTC. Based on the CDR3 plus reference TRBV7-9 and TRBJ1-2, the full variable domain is DTGVSQNPRHKITKRGQNVTFRCDPISEHNRLYWYRQTLGQGPEFLTYFQNEAQLEKSRLLSDRFSAERPKGSFSTLEIQRTEQGDSAMYLCASSPDEVRGYGYTFGSGTRLTVV.

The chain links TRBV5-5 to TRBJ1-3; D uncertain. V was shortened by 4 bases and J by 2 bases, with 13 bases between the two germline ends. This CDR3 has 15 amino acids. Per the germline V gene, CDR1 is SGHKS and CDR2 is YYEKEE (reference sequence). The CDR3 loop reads CASSLFAGTGNTIYF. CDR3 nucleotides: TGTGCCAGCAGCCTTTTTGCTGGGACTGGAAACACCATATATTTT.

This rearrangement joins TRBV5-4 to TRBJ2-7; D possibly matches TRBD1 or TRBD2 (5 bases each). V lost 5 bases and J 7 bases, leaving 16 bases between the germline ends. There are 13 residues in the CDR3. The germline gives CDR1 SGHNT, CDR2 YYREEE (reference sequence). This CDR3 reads CASSFGTPGEQYF. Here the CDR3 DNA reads TGTGCCAGCAGTTTCGGGACCCCGGGGGAGCAGTACTTC.

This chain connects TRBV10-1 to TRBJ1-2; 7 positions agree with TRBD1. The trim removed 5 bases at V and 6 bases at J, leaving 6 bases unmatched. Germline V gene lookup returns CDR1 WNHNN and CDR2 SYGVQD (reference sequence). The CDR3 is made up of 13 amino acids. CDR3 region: CASSPGTADGYTF. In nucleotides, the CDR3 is TGCGCCAGCAGTCCCGGGACAGCAGATGGCTACACCTTC.

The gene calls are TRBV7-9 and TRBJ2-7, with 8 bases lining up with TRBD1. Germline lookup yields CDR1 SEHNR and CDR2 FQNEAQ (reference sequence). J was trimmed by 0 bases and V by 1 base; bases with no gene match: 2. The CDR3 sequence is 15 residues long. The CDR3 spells CASSLEGQASYEQYF. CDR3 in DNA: TGTGCCAGCAGCTTAGAGGGACAGGCCTCCTACGAGCAGTACTTC.

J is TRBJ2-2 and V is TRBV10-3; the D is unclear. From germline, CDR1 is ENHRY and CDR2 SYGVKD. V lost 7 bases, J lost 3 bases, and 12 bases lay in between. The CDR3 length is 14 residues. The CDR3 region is CAITPLAYTGELFF. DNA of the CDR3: TGTGCCATCACCCCCCTGGCTTACACCGGGGAGCTGTTTTTT.

CDR3 loop: CASSYDRGLEQYF. The CDR3 DNA reads as TGTGCCAGCAGTTACGACAGGGGGCTCGAGCAGTACTTC. The chain combines TRBV2 with TRBJ2-7; 10 bases align to TRBD1. The junction had 4 bases not matched to a gene; V was cut back by 5 bases and J by 6 bases. This CDR3 has 13 residues. Per germline, CDR1 SNHLY and CDR2 FYNNEI.